These 8 T cell receptor beta chains share one sample of origin, sequenced in a study of T cell responses to AZD1222 COVID-19 vaccine. The method was immunoSEQ multiplex PCR; TCRdb's version includes in-frame clones alone and lacks a portion of them. This sample has over 110,000 clones, with almost 95% found just once. The source was peripheral blood, collected 28 days after the second AZD1222 dose. These receptor sequences come from an adult who received the AZD1222 COVID-19 vaccine.

The V call is TRBV4-3, the J call TRBJ1-5, with D unclear. Per germline, CDR1 LGHNA and CDR2 YSLEER. V lost 4 bases and J 5 bases, leaving 15 bases between the germline ends. The CDR3 is made up of 15 amino acids. The CDR3 coding sequence is TGCGCCAGCAGCCGGTCGGACTCCGGTTATCAGCCCCAGCATTTT. Translating gives CASSRSDSGYQPQHF.

The chain carries TRBV5-6 and TRBJ1-6; the D gene is possibly TRBD1 (6 bases). CDR3 length equals 18 residues. V shed 1 base and J shed 6 bases, with 20 bases lying between them. From germline, CDR1 is SGHDT and CDR2 YYEEEE. CDR3 protein: CASSLSRDKDPLNSPLHF. The CDR3 coding sequence is TGTGCCAGCAGCTTGTCTCGGGACAAGGACCCACTTAATTCACCCCTCCACTTT.

The chain joins TRBV5-5 to TRBJ1-1; a weak D match, TRBD1 (5 bases). V was cut by 3 bases and J by 1 base, with 10 bases left in between. This CDR3 comprises 14 residues. The V gene's germline CDR1 is SGHKS and CDR2 YYEKEE (reference sequence). The CDR3 DNA reads as TGTGCCAGCAGCTACCCTCAGGGGAACACTGAAGCTTTCTTT. Protein: CASSYPQGNTEAFF.

This clone was detected a few times. The rearrangement links TRBV5-6 to TRBJ1-5; D ambiguous. This CDR3 is 15 amino acids long. Trimming stripped 0 bases from V and 2 bases from J, with 9 bases between. Germline lookup yields CDR1 SGHDT and CDR2 YYEEEE. The CDR3 reads CASSLGGFGNQPQHF. The CDR3 DNA sequence: TGTGCCAGCAGCTTGGGCGGGTTTGGCAATCAGCCCCAGCATTTT.

This clone has a single count. J is TRBJ1-2 and V is TRBV2; D unclear. Trimming took 1 base from V and 5 from J, leaving 11 bases between them. The CDR3 runs 14 residues. Germline CDR1 and CDR2: SNHLY and FYNNEI. The CDR3 is CASSEVAVRYGYTF. DNA of the CDR3: TGTGCCAGCAGTGAAGTGGCGGTACGTTATGGCTACACCTTC.

Comments on this clone: At one end the junction does not follow the germline gene, possibly because of a read error. V is TRBV7-7 and J is TRBJ1-6; D uncertain. Germline values: CDR1 SSHAT, CDR2 FNYEAQ (reference sequence). The length of the CDR3 is 13 residues. CDR3 protein: CASSTDKDSPLHF. DNA of the CDR3: TGTGCTAGCAGCACTGACAAGGATTCACCCCTCCACTTT.

This rearrangement joins TRBV4-1 to TRBJ1-2; D not resolved. Germline values: CDR1 MGHRA, CDR2 YSYEKL. The CDR3 is made up of 13 amino acids. Deletions cut 1 base from V and 10 bases from J, with 13 bases between. The CDR3 DNA sequence: TGCGCCAGCAGCCAAGCTGAGTGGAAAGACTACACCTTC. It translates to CASSQAEWKDYTF.

The chain recombines TRBV13 with TRBJ2-6, with 8 bases lining up with TRBD1. This CDR3 region has 15 residues. Germline V gene data show CDR1 as PRHDT and CDR2 as FYEKMQ (reference sequence). The V gene end was trimmed by 9 bases and the J gene end by 1 base; junction bases not matched to a gene: 5. The CDR3 region is CASRQGRSGANVLTF. Written as DNA, the CDR3 is TGTGCCAGTCGACAGGGGAGGTCTGGGGCCAACGTCCTGACTTTC.